The 26 T cell receptor beta chains below all came from one sample that was sequenced in a study of blood T cell repertoires in COVID-19. Data came from immunoSEQ multiplex PCR; TCRdb stores just in-frame clones and leaves some out. The table has hundreds of thousands of clones, over 75% seen once. The sample taken for sequencing was PBMCs or T cells enriched from blood (not recorded which). Source of these receptors: a man aged 30-40 years who had recovered from COVID-19.

The chain joins TRBV5-5 to TRBJ2-7; 7 bases match TRBD2. With V trimmed by 2 bases and J by 4 bases, 9 bases remained unmatched. The germline CDR1 and CDR2 sequences are SGHKS and YYEKEE (reference sequence). The CDR3 has 15 residues. CDR3 in amino acids: CASSFSGGRGYEQYF. In nucleotides, the CDR3 is TGTGCCAGCAGCTTTTCGGGGGGTCGGGGGTACGAGCAGTACTTC.

V and J are TRBV6-2 or TRBV6-3 and TRBJ2-7; D is unresolved. The CDR3 has 13 residues. Between the trimmed V and J ends, which lost 5 bases and 2 bases, there was a span of 10 bases. Germline CDR1 is MNHEY and CDR2 is SVGEGT. CDR3 DNA sequence: TGTGCCAGCAGTAACCTAGTTGCCTACGAGCAGTACTTC. This gives the protein CASSNLVAYEQYF.

This chain links TRBV19 with TRBJ1-2, with 11 bases that match TRBD1. Looked up from germline, CDR1 is LNHDA and CDR2 is SQIVND (reference sequence). This CDR3 has 13 amino acids. Trimming cost V 9 bases and J 3 bases; bases outside gene matches: 3. The CDR3 region is CASGTGGYYGYTF. CDR3 DNA: TGTGCCAGCGGGACAGGGGGATACTATGGCTACACCTTC.

The chain recombines TRBV3-1 (or the pseudogene TRBV3-2) with TRBJ1-5; D uncertain. CDR1 is LGHDT and CDR2 is YNNKEL in the germline V gene (reference sequence). The CDR3 extends over 15 amino acids. The V gene lost 0 bases and the J gene lost 6 bases, with 12 bases spanning the gap. The CDR3 loop is CASSQDRGQSQPQHF. CDR3 sequence (DNA): TGTGCCAGCAGCCAAGATCGGGGTCAGAGTCAGCCCCAGCATTTT.

This chain joins TRBV28 and TRBJ1-6; 9 bases line up with TRBD1. The CDR3 is 16 residues long. The V segment lost 6 bases and the J segment 10 bases; nucleotides outside the gene matches: 13. Germline V gives CDR1 MDHEN, CDR2 SYDVKM. CDR3 loop: CASSFPWGQGMSPLHF. CDR3 bases: TGTGCCAGCAGCTTCCCGTGGGGACAGGGTATGTCACCCCTCCACTTT. Supplemented by reference TRBV28 and TRBJ1-6, the full variable domain reads DVKVTQSSRYLVKRTGEKVFLECVQDMDHENMFWYRQDPGLGLRLIYFSYDVKMKEKGDIPEGYSVSREKKERFSLILESASTNQTSMYLCASSFPWGQGMSPLHFGNGTRLTVT.

This sequence joins TRBV19 and TRBJ1-4; D unresolved. The V and J ends lost 6 bases and 0 bases respectively, with 5 bases between them. This CDR3 spans 13 amino acids. Germline V gene lookup returns CDR1 LNHDA and CDR2 SQIVND (reference sequence). CDR3: CASRLATNEKLFF. CDR3 sequence (DNA): TGTGCCAGTAGACTTGCAACTAATGAAAAACTGTTTTTT.

This sequence joins TRBV2 and TRBJ1-3; 8 bases line up with TRBD1. CDR1 SNHLY and CDR2 FYNNEI come from the germline V gene. The CDR3 has 14 amino acids. V was pared by 5 bases and J by 3 bases, with 3 bases of the junction left unmatched. The CDR3 reads CASSQGAGGNTIYF. In DNA form, the CDR3 reads TGTGCCAGCAGTCAGGGGGCAGGTGGAAACACCATATATTTT.

This chain joins TRBV21-1 and TRBJ2-7; TRBD1 is taken as the D call from the table, unchecked against the DNA. TRBV21-1 is designated a pseudogene. This CDR3 spans 17 amino acids. CDR3 DNA: TGTGCCAGCAGCAAAGGAGCCGGACAGGGGGTCCCCTACGAGCAGTACTTC. The encoded protein is CASSKGAGQGVPYEQYF.

The chain uses TRBV7-2 and TRBJ2-3; no firm D call. The CDR3 covers 13 residues. CDR1 is SGHTA, CDR2 FQGNSA, per germline. V was pared by 2 bases and J by 3 bases, with 6 bases between. This chain's CDR3 is CASSLQETDTQYF. CDR3 sequence (DNA): TGTGCCAGCAGCTTACAAGAGACAGATACGCAGTATTTT.

The chain uses TRBV7-2 and TRBJ1-1, with 7 bases lining up with TRBD1. In germline, CDR1 is SGHTA, CDR2 FQGNSA. Trimming removed 5 bases from V and 6 bases from J; junction bases left unmatched: 9. The CDR3 runs 14 residues. In DNA, the CDR3 is TGTGCCAGCAGCGGAGGGGGCTGGGGGCCTGAAGCTTTCTTT. It specifies CASSGGGWGPEAFF.

This clone came up many times. This chain connects TRBV6-5 to TRBJ2-7, with D tentatively TRBD1 (5 bases). CDR1 is MNHEY, CDR2 SVGAGI, per germline. The V gene lost 10 bases and the J gene lost 1 base, with 14 bases spanning the gap. This CDR3 spans 13 amino acids. CDR3 protein: CATRQRWSYEQYF. DNA for the CDR3: TGTGCCACAAGACAGAGATGGTCCTACGAGCAGTACTTC.

The chain couples TRBV5-4 to TRBJ2-2; 9 bases fit TRBD1. The CDR3 is made up of 17 amino acids. The junction had 13 bases not matched to a gene; V was cut back by 3 bases and J by 7 bases. Germline lookup yields CDR1 SGHNT and CDR2 YYREEE (reference sequence). The CDR3 sequence: CASSSNPGTGSIGELFF. CDR3 DNA: TGTGCCAGCAGCTCCAACCCCGGGACAGGGTCTATCGGGGAGCTGTTTTTT.

The V gene is TRBV24-1, the J gene TRBJ2-3, with a possible D match to TRBD1 (5 bases). Per germline, CDR1 KGHDR and CDR2 SFDVKD. The ends were cut back, 4 bases at V and 2 bases at J, with 12 bases in the middle. This CDR3 is built from 15 residues. CDR3 in amino acids: CATSDDVDTTDTQYF. Written as DNA, the CDR3 is TGTGCCACCAGTGACGACGTGGACACCACAGATACGCAGTATTTT.

There are a few counts of this clone. The chain links TRBV5-1 to TRBJ1-2, with D unresolved. The CDR3 length is 14 residues. The germline V and J ends were trimmed by 0 bases and 3 bases, with 9 bases remaining between them. In germline, CDR1 is SGHRS, CDR2 YFSETQ. The CDR3 nucleotides are TGCGCCAGCAGCTTGGTGGCTTCAGACTATGGCTACACCTTC. Translating gives CASSLVASDYGYTF.

This clone has a handful of counts. The V and J genes are TRBV7-5 and TRBJ1-3. TRBV7-5 is annotated as a pseudogene. CDR3 length: 15 amino acids. CDR3 residues: CVRSLPPGGGNTIYF. The DNA of the CDR3 is TGTGTCAGAAGCTTACCCCCGGGGGGGGGAAACACCATATATTTT.

The chain joins TRBV28 to TRBJ2-3; the D gene is possibly TRBD2 (6 bases). The germline V gene has CDR1 MDHEN and CDR2 SYDVKM. V lost 4 bases, J lost 7 bases, and 15 bases lay in between. The length of the CDR3 is 14 residues. CDR3 DNA sequence: TGTGCCAGCAGTTGGGCTGGGGGGTGGAATACGCAGTATTTT. This gives the protein CASSWAGGWNTQYF.

Here the CDR3 DNA reads TGTGCCAGCAGCTTCGTCCTGGGACAGCCTTCCTACGAGCAGTACTTC. It translates to CASSFVLGQPSYEQYF. The chain has TRBV7-9 and TRBJ2-7; 7 nucleotides line up with TRBD1. Unmatched junction bases numbered 9, after V lost 3 bases and J lost 1 base. This CDR3 comprises 16 residues. CDR1 is SEHNR, CDR2 FQNEAQ, per germline (reference sequence).

CDR3 coding DNA: TGTGCCAGCAGCGCCTGGGACAAAAACAAAAACATTCAGTACTTC. This codes for CASSAWDKNKNIQYF. The J gene is TRBJ2-4, the V gene TRBV13; TRBD1 might be the D (6 bases). Trimming left V 5 bases short and J 3 bases short, with 14 bases between. There are 15 residues in the CDR3. Germline V gene lookup returns CDR1 PRHDT and CDR2 FYEKMQ (reference sequence).

The chain couples TRBV18 to TRBJ1-4; 8 nucleotides line up with TRBD1. Per germline, CDR1 KGHSH and CDR2 LQKENI. CDR3 size: 16 residues. J was trimmed by 1 base and V by 1 base; bases with no gene match: 2. The DNA of the CDR3 is TGTGCCAGCTCACCACGAGACAGGGGAACTAATGAAAAACTGTTTTTT. Residues: CASSPRDRGTNEKLFF.

The genes are TRBV4-1 and TRBJ1-1; TRBD1 might be the D (5 bases). Germline V CDR1 and CDR2: MGHRA, YSYEKL. This CDR3 spans 16 amino acids. Trimming cost V 1 base and J 6 bases, with 18 bases left between them. For the CDR3, the DNA is TGCGCCAGCAGCCAAGGAGTCCCAGGGATGAGCGCTGAAGCTTTCTTT. As protein: CASSQGVPGMSAEAFF.

The chain has TRBV7-2 and TRBJ2-5, with D tentatively TRBD1 (6 bases). Germline V gene data show CDR1 as SGHTA and CDR2 as FQGNSA. The V end was cut by 0 bases, the J end by 5 bases, with 10 bases between. The CDR3 totals 14 residues. The CDR3 DNA reads as TGTGCCAGCAGCTTAGCGGTCAGGGGCGAGACCCAGTACTTC. Translating it yields CASSLAVRGETQYF.

This chain uses TRBV7-6 with TRBJ1-3, with 9 nucleotides matching TRBD1. The trim removed 5 bases at V and 4 bases at J, leaving 6 bases unmatched. CDR1 and CDR2 from the germline V gene are SGHVS and FNYEAQ. The CDR3 spans 15 residues. CDR3 in DNA: TGTGCCAGCAGCCGGACAGGGGAAATGGGAAACACCATATATTTT. It translates to CASSRTGEMGNTIYF.

The chain uses TRBV2 and TRBJ2-2; the D gene is possibly TRBD1 (6 bases). The CDR3 covers 15 residues. CDR1 SNHLY and CDR2 FYNNEI come from the germline V gene. Trimming took 5 bases from V and 2 from J, leaving 12 bases between them. The CDR3 bases are TGTGCCAGCAGTACACAGGGTTTTAACACCGGGGAGCTGTTTTTT. Amino acid sequence: CASSTQGFNTGELFF.

The chain is built from TRBV30 and TRBJ1-2, with a possible D match to TRBD1 (5 bases). The ends were cut back, 0 bases at V and 7 bases at J, with 6 bases in the middle. Germline V gene data show CDR1 as GTSNPN and CDR2 as SVGIG (reference sequence). CDR3 length: 11 residues. For the CDR3, the DNA is TGTGCCTGGAGTGTGGACATTGGCTACACCTTC. As protein: CAWSVDIGYTF.

The chain joins TRBV3-1 (or the pseudogene TRBV3-2) to TRBJ1-5; D is possibly TRBD1 (5 bases). The CDR3 spans 14 residues. Germline assignment: CDR1 LGHDT and CDR2 YNNKEL (reference sequence). V was cut by 4 bases and J by 5 bases, with 12 bases left in between. The CDR3 coding sequence is TGTGCCAGCAGCCTGACAGCTTTAGATCAGCCCCAGCATTTT. Protein: CASSLTALDQPQHF.

The CDR3 here is CASSLMQNYGYTF. The CDR3 bases are TGTGCCAGCAGTTTGATGCAGAACTATGGCTACACCTTC. V is TRBV28 and J is TRBJ1-2; no clear D. CDR1 and CDR2 from the germline V gene are MDHEN and SYDVKM. The ends were cut back, 3 bases at V and 2 bases at J, with 7 bases in the middle. This CDR3 comprises 13 residues.